Given below is one TCR beta chain in context. Its antigen remains unknown. With random hexamers, roughly 0.45 to 1 ug RNA was reverse transcribed. With immunoSEQ multiplex PCR, TCR beta CDR3 was amplified across 54 Vbeta and 13 Jbeta. MiXCR, run by TCRdb on the immunoSEQ multiplex PCR reads, gives a single entry per CDR3 protein. Of around 170,000 distinct CDR3 sequences in the sample, under 97% were seen once. TCR beta from blood CD8+ and CD4+ T cells was sequenced. Trimming stripped 5 bases from V and 0 bases from J, with 11 bases between. From germline, CDR1 is MNHEY and CDR2 SMNVEV (reference sequence). The CDR3 loop spans 15 amino acids. This sample was included in a study of CD8 T cells in Susac syndrome. Study at large: When their blood was taken, patients with Susac syndrome were therapy-naive, taking corticosteroids, or taking intravenous immunoglobulin alone.

Overall study results and limits: The CD4+ T cell repertoire of patients with Susac syndrome showed no detectable clonal expansion.

The source is a human donor with Susac syndrome. The genes are TRBV27 and TRBJ2-1, with a weak D call TRBD2 (7 bases). Input material: CD4+ T cells from PBMCs. This CDR3 reads CASSKGGGSYNEQFF. As DNA, the CDR3 is TGTGCCAGCAGTAAGGGGGGGGGCTCCTACAATGAGCAGTTCTTC.